This TCR beta chain originates from a study of beta chain features in type 1 diabetes. In its sample, this clone was seen a few times. Sequenced material consisted of expressed TCRB transcripts (all of the isolated RNA was reverse transcribed). The data were produced by immunoSEQ multiplex PCR, yet TCRdb's version contains in-frame clones alone and is incomplete. The sample lists around 310,000 clones, approximately 9.9% occurring once. The ends were cut back, 5 bases at V and 5 bases at J, with 15 bases in the middle. CDR1 SGHTA and CDR2 FQGNSA come from the germline V gene. This CDR3 has 14 amino acids.

Material for sequencing was naive CD4+ T cells from blood. The sequence derives from a young woman in good health. J is TRBJ2-5 and V is TRBV7-2; D perhaps matches TRBD2 (7 bases). As DNA, the CDR3 is TGTGCCAGCAGCCCCTTGGGGAGGGGGGAGACCCAGTACTTC. Its translation is CASSPLGRGETQYF.